This T cell receptor beta chain was observed in a study of blood T cell repertoires in COVID-19. Study details: Sample material is recorded as cDNA or gDNA derived from T cells, B-cell-depleted T cells, or PBMCs.

A word on this clone: A junction end diverges from the germline sequence, so it may reflect a read error.

Sequencing used immunoSEQ multiplex PCR; TCRdb keeps in-frame clones, though not all of them. This sample has 150,000 or so clones, with roughly three quarters found just once. The sequenced material came from peripheral blood. This clonotype originated in a woman in her 70s with COVID-19, enrolled during active disease.

The DNA of the CDR3 is TGTGCCACCATCTTAGGTGGCAGTTACCACTTC. Translation: CATILGGSYHF. The J gene is TRBJ1-2, the V gene TRBV7-6, with D uncertain. This CDR3 spans 11 amino acids. The germline V gene encodes CDR1 SGHVS and CDR2 FNYEAQ. Filled out from reference TRBV7-6 and TRBJ1-2, the complete variable domain reads GAGVSQSPRYKVTKRGQDVALRCDPISGHVSLYWYRQALGQGPEFLTYFNYEAQQDKSGLPNDRFSAERPEGSISTLTIQRTEQRDSAMYRCATILGGSYHFGSGTRLTVV.